The clone carrying this T cell receptor beta chain appeared many times. The data stem from a study of T-cell memory formation after mild COVID-19. Germline V gives CDR1 SGHRS, CDR2 YFSETQ. V lost 1 base, J lost 7 bases, and 4 bases stayed unmatched. The CDR3 is 15 residues long. MiXCR, applied by TCRdb to the 5' RACE reads, yields one record per CDR3 protein. The sample consists of a few hundred thousand distinct CDR3 sequences, approximately 8.4% of them appearing once. This receptor was taken from a young man who had mild COVID-19 (a few samples of this study predate the infection). Cell type and time point are not known. J is TRBJ2-1 and V is TRBV5-1, with 11 bases that match TRBD2. Sequencing used PBMCs or a T cell subset sorted from them (not recorded which). CDR3 region: CASSLLAGGANEQFF. Written as DNA, the CDR3 is TGCGCCAGCAGCTTGCTAGCGGGGGGAGCGAATGAGCAGTTCTTC.